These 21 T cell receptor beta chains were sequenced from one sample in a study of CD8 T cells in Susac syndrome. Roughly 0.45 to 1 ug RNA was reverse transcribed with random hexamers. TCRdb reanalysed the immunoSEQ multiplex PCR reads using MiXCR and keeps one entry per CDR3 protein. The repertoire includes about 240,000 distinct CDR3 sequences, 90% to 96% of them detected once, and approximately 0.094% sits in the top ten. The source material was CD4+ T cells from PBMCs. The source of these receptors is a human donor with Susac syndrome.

The CDR3 sequence is CASSGLAGGGLYF. CDR3 sequence (DNA): TGTGCCAGCAGCGGACTAGCGGGAGGCGGTTTGTACTTC. This chain connects TRBV12-3 or TRBV12-4 to TRBJ2-7; 14 bases fit TRBD2. The CDR3 consists of 13 residues. Unmatched junction bases numbered 7, after V lost 6 bases and J lost 12 bases.

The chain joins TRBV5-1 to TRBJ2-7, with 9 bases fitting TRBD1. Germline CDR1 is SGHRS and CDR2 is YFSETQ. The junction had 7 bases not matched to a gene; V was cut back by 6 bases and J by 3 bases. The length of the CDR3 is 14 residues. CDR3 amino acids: CASTPRTGDYEQYF. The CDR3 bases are TGCGCCAGCACCCCACGGACAGGGGACTACGAGCAGTACTTC.

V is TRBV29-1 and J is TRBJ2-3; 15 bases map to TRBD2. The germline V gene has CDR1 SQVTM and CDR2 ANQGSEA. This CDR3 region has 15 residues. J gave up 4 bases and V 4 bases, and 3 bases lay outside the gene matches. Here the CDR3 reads CSVGTSGRAADTQYF. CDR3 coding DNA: TGCAGCGTTGGGACTAGCGGGAGGGCGGCAGATACGCAGTATTTT.

Here the CDR3 DNA reads TGTGCCAGCAGGAGAGGTTACGAGCAGTACTTC. This gives the protein CASRRGYEQYF. The chain recombines TRBV28 with TRBJ2-7; D is unresolved. Per germline, CDR1 MDHEN and CDR2 SYDVKM. The CDR3 spans 11 residues. Trimming shortened V by 6 bases and J by 4 bases, and 7 bases separated the two germline ends.

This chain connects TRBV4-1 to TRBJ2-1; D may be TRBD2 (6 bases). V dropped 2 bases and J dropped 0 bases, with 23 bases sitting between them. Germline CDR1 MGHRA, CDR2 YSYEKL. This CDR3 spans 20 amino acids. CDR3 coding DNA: TGCGCCAGCAGCCAAATACCAGAGCGGAGGGTGACAAGCTCCTACAATGAGCAGTTCTTC. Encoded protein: CASSQIPERRVTSSYNEQFF.

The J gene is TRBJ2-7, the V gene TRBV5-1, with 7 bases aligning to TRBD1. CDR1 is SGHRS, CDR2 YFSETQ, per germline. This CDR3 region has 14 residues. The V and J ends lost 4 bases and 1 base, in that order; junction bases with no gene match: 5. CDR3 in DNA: TGCGCCAGCAGCCTGGGACAGAGATCCTACGAGCAGTACTTC. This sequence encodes CASSLGQRSYEQYF.

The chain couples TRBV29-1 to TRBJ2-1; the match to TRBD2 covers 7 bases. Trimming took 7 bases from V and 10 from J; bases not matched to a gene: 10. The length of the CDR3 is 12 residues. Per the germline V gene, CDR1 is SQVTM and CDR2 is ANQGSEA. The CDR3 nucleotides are TGCAGCGACCGTTCGGGAGGCAGGGAGCAGTTCTTC. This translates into CSDRSGGREQFF.

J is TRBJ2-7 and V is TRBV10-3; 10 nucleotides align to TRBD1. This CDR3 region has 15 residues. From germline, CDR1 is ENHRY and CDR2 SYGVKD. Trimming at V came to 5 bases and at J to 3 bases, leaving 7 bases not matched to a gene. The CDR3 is CAISPTGTGDYEQYF. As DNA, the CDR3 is TGTGCCATCAGTCCTACCGGGACAGGGGACTACGAGCAGTACTTC.

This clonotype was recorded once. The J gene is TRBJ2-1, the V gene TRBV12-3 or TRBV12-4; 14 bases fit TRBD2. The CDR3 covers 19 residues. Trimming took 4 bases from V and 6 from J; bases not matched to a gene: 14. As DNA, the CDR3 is TGTGCCAGCAGTTCACGACTAGCGGGAGGGCCGGTTTTGGGCAATGAGCAGTTCTTC. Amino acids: CASSSRLAGGPVLGNEQFF.

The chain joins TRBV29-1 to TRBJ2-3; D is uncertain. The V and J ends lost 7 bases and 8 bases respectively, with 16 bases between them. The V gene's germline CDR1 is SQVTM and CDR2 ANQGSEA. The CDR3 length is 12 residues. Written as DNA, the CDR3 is TGCAGCGCATTCCTAGGGATGGTTACGCAGTATTTT. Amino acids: CSAFLGMVTQYF.

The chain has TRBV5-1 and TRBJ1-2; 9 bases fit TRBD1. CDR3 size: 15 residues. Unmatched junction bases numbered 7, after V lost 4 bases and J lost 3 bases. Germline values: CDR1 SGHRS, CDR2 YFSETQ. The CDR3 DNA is TGCGCCAGCAGCATACGGACAGGGGCAGACTATGGCTACACCTTC. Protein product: CASSIRTGADYGYTF.

The CDR3 sequence is CASSLNMGRTNTEAFF. As DNA, the CDR3 is TGTGCCAGCTCACTAAATATGGGGAGAACCAACACTGAAGCTTTCTTT. The chain couples TRBV18 to TRBJ1-1; D ambiguous. Trimming cost V 4 bases and J 2 bases, with 17 bases left between them. The CDR3 extends over 16 amino acids. The germline gives CDR1 KGHSH, CDR2 LQKENI. Combining the CDR3 with reference TRBV18 and TRBJ1-1 gives the whole variable domain NAGVMQNPRHLVRRRGQEARLRCSPMKGHSHVYWYRQLPEEGLKFMVYLQKENIIDESGMPKERFSAEFPKEGPSILRIQQVVRGDSAAYFCASSLNMGRTNTEAFFGQGTRLTVV.

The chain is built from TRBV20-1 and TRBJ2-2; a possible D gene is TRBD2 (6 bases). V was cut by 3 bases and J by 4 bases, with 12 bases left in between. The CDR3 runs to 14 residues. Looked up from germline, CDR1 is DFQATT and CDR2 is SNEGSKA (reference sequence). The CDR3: CSASRGAGTGELFF. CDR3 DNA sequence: TGCAGTGCTAGTCGGGGAGCGGGCACCGGGGAGCTGTTTTTT.

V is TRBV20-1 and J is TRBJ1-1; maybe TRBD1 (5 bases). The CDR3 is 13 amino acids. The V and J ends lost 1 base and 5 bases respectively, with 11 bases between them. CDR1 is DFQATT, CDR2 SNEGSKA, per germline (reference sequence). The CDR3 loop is CSARVQGWTEAFF. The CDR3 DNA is TGCAGTGCTAGAGTTCAGGGATGGACTGAAGCTTTCTTT.

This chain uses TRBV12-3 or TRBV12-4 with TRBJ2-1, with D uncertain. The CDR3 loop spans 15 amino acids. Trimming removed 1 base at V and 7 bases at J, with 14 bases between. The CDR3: CASSLGLIPFNEQFF. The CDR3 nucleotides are TGTGCCAGCAGTTTAGGGCTGATTCCTTTTAATGAGCAGTTCTTC.

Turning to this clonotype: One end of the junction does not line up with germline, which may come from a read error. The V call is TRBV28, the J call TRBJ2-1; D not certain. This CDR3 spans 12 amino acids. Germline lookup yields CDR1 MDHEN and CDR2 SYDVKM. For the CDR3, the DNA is TGTGCCAGCAGTTTAAGGTCCCCTGAGCAGCTCTTC. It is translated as CASSLRSPEQLF.

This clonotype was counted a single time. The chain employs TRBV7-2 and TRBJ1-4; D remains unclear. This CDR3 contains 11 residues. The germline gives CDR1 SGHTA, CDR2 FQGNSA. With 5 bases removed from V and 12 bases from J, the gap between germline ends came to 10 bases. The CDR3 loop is CASSNRRELFF. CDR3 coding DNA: TGTGCCAGCAGCAATAGGAGGGAACTGTTTTTT.

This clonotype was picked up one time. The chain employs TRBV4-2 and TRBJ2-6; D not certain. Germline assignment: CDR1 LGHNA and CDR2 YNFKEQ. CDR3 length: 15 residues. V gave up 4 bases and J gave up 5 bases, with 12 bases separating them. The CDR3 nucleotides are TGTGCCAGCAGCCCACCCTCGACTCGGGCCAACGTCCTGACTTTC. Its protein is CASSPPSTRANVLTF.

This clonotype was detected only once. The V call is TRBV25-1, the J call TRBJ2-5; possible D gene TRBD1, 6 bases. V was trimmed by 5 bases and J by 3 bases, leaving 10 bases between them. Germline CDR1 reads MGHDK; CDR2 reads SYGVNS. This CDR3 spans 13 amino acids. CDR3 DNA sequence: TGTGCCAGCAGTCCGTACAGGGAAGAGACCCAGTACTTC. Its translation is CASSPYREETQYF.

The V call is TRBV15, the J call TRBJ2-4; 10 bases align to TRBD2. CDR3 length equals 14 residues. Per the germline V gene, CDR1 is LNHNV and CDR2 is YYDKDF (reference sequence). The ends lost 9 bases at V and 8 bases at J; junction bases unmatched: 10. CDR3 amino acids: CATRVLAGAHIQYF. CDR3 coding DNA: TGTGCCACTCGGGTGCTAGCGGGAGCACACATTCAGTACTTC.

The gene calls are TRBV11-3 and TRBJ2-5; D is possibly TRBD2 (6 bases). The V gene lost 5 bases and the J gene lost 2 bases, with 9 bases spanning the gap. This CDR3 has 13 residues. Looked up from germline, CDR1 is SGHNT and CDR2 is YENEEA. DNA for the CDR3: TGTGCCAGCAGCCGGACTATTCAAGAGACCCAGTACTTC. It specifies CASSRTIQETQYF.